This T cell receptor (beta chain) was captured in a study of identical twins. Study observations and caveats: Among beta out-of-frame sequences, excess sharing between twins appeared weaker. In monozygotic twins, models underestimated the sharing of out-of-frame TCR alpha.

A word on this clonotype: The antigen remains undetermined.

TCRdb re-derived calls from the 5' RACE reads in MiXCR, one entry per CDR3 protein. The sample yields some 230,000 distinct CDR3 sequences, approximately 5.9% seen once. CDR3 size: 16 residues. Germline CDR1 and CDR2: MNHEY and SVGAGI. V trimming: 2 bases; J trimming: 5 bases; junction bases outside the gene matches: 8. The data also belong to a second study, concerning T cells expressing NK-cell markers. That study adds: There were seven HCMV-seropositive donors and one seronegative donor among the eight sequenced. Of CD8+ T cells, 1.0-7.0% belonged to dominant NKG2C+ clonotypes in five to seven donors.

This receptor was taken from a woman aged 18-29 years in good health. Sequencing was performed on CD8+ T cells sorted from blood. This chain joins TRBV6-5 and TRBJ2-2; 7 positions match TRBD2. The CDR3 sequence: CASSYGAGVGTGELFF. CDR3 sequence (DNA): TGTGCCAGCAGTTACGGTGCGGGAGTGGGGACCGGGGAGCTGTTTTTT.